This T cell receptor beta chain was documented in a study of T-cell memory formation after mild COVID-19. Turning to the study itself: Largely donor-specific sequence clusters came from two donors. Study-wide points: That cross-reactive memory joined was suggested by some responding clones appearing in pre-infection memory.

There are many counts of this clonotype. Its antigen remains unknown. Constant-segment primers and 5'RACE yielded cDNA libraries for TCR alpha and TCR beta, each carrying sample barcodes and UMIs. Using its own MiXCR run on the 5' RACE reads, TCRdb lists one record per CDR3 protein. The profile shows roughly 340,000 distinct CDR3 sequences, less than 20% of them singletons. The CDR3 runs to 15 residues. Looked up from germline, CDR1 is SGHRS and CDR2 is YFSETQ. V was shortened by 4 bases and J by 9 bases, with 20 bases between the two germline ends. This chain uses TRBV5-1 with TRBJ2-1; maybe TRBD1 (6 bases). Sample: PBMCs or a T cell subset sorted from them (not recorded which). This sequence was found in a man between 18 and 35 years old who had mild COVID-19 (a few samples of this study predate the infection). Cell type and time point are not known. CDR3 region: CASSTGTPLTGEQFF. As DNA, the CDR3 is TGCGCCAGCAGCACCGGGACACCCTTAACTGGTGAGCAGTTCTTC.